This TCR beta chain was documented in a study of blood T cell repertoires in COVID-19. Study at large: Specimens from acute and convalescent COVID-19 originated in the United States, Italy and Spain. PBMCs, B-cell-depleted T cells, or T cells provided the cDNA or gDNA that made up the material.

How the authors handled the data: Estimation of nucleated cell counts was performed using reference gene primer amplification. Measured with immunoSEQ multiplex PCR; TCRdb has only the in-frame clones, and not every one. That table supplies the V and J calls and clone size; D and trimming were determined from the DNA. The profile covers about 200,000 clones, with more than 75% appearing a single time and roughly 17% taken by the ten largest. This clone has only a few counts. Source material: PBMCs or T cells enriched from blood (not recorded which). This clonotype originated in a woman between 50 and 59 years old with acute COVID-19.

CDR3 region: CASSLDPDRRAFF. DNA for the CDR3: TGTGCCAGCAGCTTAGATCCGGACAGGAGAGCTTTCTTT. The rearrangement links TRBV11-2 to TRBJ1-1; 7 nucleotides line up with TRBD1. The trim removed 0 bases at V and 10 bases at J, leaving 5 bases unmatched. The CDR3 length is 13 residues. CDR1 and CDR2 from the germline V gene are SGHAT and FQNNGV.